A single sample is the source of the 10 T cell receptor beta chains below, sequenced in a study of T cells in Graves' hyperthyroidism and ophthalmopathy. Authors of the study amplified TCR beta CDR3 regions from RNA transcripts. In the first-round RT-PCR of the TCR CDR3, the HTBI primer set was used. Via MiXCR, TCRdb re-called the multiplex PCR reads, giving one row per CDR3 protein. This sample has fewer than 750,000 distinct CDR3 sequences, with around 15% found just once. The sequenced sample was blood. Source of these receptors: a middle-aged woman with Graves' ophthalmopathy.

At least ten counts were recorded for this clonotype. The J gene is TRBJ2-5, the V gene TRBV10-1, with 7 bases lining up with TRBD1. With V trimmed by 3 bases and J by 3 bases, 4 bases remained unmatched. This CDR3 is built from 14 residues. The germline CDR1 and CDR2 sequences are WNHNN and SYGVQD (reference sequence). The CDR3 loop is CASSEDRAKETQYF. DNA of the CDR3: TGCGCCAGCAGTGAAGACAGGGCTAAAGAGACCCAGTACTTC.

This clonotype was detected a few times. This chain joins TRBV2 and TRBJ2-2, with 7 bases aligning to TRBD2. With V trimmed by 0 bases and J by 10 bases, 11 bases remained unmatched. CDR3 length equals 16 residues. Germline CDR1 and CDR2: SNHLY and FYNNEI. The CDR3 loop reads CASSEASGRDRVELFF. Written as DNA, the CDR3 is TGTGCCAGCAGTGAAGCTAGCGGGCGAGATCGGGTGGAGCTGTTTTTT.

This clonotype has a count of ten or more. The CDR3 protein is CSVGQGDEQYF. CDR3 in DNA: TGCAGCGTAGGACAGGGGGACGAGCAGTACTTC. The chain carries TRBV29-1 and TRBJ2-7; 10 bases line up with TRBD1. The CDR3 spans 11 residues. J lost 5 bases, V lost 6 bases, and 1 base had no gene match. CDR1 and CDR2 (germline): SQVTM, ANQGSEA.

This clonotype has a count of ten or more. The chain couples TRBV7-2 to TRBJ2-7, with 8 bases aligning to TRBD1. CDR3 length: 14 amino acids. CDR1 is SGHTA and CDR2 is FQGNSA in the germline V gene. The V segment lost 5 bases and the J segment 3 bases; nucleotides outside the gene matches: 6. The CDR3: CASSPRQGNYEQYF. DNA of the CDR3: TGTGCCAGCAGCCCACGACAGGGGAACTACGAGCAGTACTTC.

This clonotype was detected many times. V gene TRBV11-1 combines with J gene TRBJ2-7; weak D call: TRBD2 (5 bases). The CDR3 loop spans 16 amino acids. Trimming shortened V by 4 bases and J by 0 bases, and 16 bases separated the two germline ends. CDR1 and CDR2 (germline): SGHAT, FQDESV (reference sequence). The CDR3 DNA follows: TGTGCCAGCAGCTCCCCCGGCAGGACTGGCTCCTACGAGCAGTACTTC. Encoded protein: CASSSPGRTGSYEQYF.

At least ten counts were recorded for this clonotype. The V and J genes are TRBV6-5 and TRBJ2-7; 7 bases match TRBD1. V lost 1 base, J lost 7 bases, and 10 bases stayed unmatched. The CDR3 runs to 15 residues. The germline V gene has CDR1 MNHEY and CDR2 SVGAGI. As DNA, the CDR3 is TGTGCCAGCAGTTACTACTCCAGGGGGACCTGGGAGCAGTACTTC. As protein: CASSYYSRGTWEQYF.

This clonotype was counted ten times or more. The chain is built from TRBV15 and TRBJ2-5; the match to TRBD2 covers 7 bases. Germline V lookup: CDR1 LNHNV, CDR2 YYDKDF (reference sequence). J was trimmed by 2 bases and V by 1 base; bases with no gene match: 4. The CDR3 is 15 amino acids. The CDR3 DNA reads TGTGCCACCAGCAGAGTCCCCGGGGGGCAAGAGACCCAGTACTTC. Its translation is CATSRVPGGQETQYF.

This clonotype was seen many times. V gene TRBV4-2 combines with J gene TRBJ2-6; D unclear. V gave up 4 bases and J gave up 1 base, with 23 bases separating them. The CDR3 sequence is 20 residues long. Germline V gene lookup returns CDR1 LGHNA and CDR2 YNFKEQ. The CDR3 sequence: CASSPAPYAAGLSGANVLTF. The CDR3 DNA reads TGTGCCAGCAGCCCAGCCCCCTACGCCGCCGGCTTATCTGGGGCCAACGTCCTGACTTTC.

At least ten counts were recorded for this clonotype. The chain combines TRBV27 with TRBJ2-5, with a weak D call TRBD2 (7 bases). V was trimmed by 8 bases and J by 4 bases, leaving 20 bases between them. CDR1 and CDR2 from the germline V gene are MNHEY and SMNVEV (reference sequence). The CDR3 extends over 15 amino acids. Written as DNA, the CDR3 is TGTGCCAGCGCCAGAAGACTAGCCAGGGGAGAGACCCAGTACTTC. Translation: CASARRLARGETQYF.

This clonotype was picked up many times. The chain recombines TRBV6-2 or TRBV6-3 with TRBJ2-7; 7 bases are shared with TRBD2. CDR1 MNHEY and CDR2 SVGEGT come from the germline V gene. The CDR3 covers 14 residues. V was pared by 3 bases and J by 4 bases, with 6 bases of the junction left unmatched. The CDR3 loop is CASSYILASYEQYF. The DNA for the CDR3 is TGTGCCAGCAGTTATATACTAGCGTCGTACGAGCAGTACTTC.